One and the same sample provided the 7 T cell receptor beta chains below, sequenced in a study of T cells in Graves' hyperthyroidism and ophthalmopathy. The TCR beta CDR3 regions underwent amplification using RNA transcripts as the source. Initially, a first-round RT-PCR of the TCR CDR3 employed the HTBI primer set. One entry per CDR3 protein results from TCRdb running MiXCR on the multiplex PCR reads. The sample lists 490,000 or so distinct CDR3 sequences, approximately 48% occurring once. Sequences were obtained from peripheral blood or thyroid tissue (not recorded which). The receptor set was obtained from an adult woman with Graves' disease, either hyperthyroidism or ophthalmopathy (not recorded which).

The V call is TRBV15, the J call TRBJ1-4; TRBD1 might be the D (5 bases). Per germline, CDR1 LNHNV and CDR2 YYDKDF (reference sequence). Trimming cost V 3 bases and J 5 bases, with 25 bases left between them. This CDR3 contains 19 residues. CDR3 sequence: CATSRVPFGRGRRNEKLFF. CDR3 nucleotide sequence: TGTGCCACCAGCAGGGTTCCTTTCGGCCGGGGACGGCGGAATGAAAAACTGTTTTTT.

This clonotype showed up just a few times. The chain combines TRBV20-1 with TRBJ2-7, with D perhaps TRBD2 (6 bases). Trimming took 0 bases from V and 5 from J, leaving 14 bases between them. CDR3 length equals 14 residues. CDR1 is DFQATT and CDR2 is SNEGSKA in the germline V gene (reference sequence). CDR3 loop: CSARDPTTGDEQYF. The CDR3 region has the DNA TGCAGTGCTAGAGATCCAACCACGGGGGACGAGCAGTACTTC.

This clonotype has only a few counts. This chain links TRBV6-5 with TRBJ2-7; D not resolved. Trimming removed 6 bases from V and 5 bases from J, with 17 bases in between. Per the germline V gene, CDR1 is MNHEY and CDR2 is SVGAGI. The CDR3 spans 14 residues. The CDR3 DNA is TGTGCCAGCAGCACCCGACGGGCTCAGCACGAGCAGTACTTC. Its protein is CASSTRRAQHEQYF.

On this clonotype: The junction shows a germline mismatch at one end, possibly a read error. V and J are TRBV5-1 and TRBJ1-2; the D gene is possibly TRBD1 (6 bases). Germline CDR1 reads SGHRS; CDR2 reads YFSETQ. The CDR3 is 15 amino acids. In DNA form, the CDR3 reads TGTGCCAGCAGCCCTCGGGACACAGGATTGCGGGGCTACACCTTC. It yields the protein CASSPRDTGLRGYTF.

This clonotype was seen a single time. V and J are TRBV24-1 and TRBJ2-5; 8 bases line up with TRBD1. Germline values: CDR1 KGHDR, CDR2 SFDVKD. The CDR3 spans 15 residues. J lost 5 bases, V lost 6 bases, and 10 bases had no gene match. The CDR3, as DNA: TGTGCCACCAGTTCCCCTCAGGGGGCGGGTGAGACCCAGTACTTC. It yields the protein CATSSPQGAGETQYF.

J is TRBJ1-6 and V is TRBV15, with TRBD1 matching over 9 bases. Germline-derived CDR1 and CDR2 are LNHNV and YYDKDF (reference sequence). V lost 3 bases, J lost 10 bases, and 7 bases stayed unmatched. The CDR3 contains 15 residues. For the CDR3, the DNA is TGTGCCACCAGCAGGGCGGACAGGGGCGAATCACCCCTCCACTTT. Its protein is CATSRADRGESPLHF.

The genes are TRBV24-1 and TRBJ1-1, with a weak D call TRBD1 (6 bases). V shed 1 base and J shed 1 base, with 9 bases lying between them. The germline V gene encodes CDR1 KGHDR and CDR2 SFDVKD. The CDR3 spans 15 residues. For the CDR3, the DNA is TGTGCCACCAGTGATTTAGGGACACCGAACACTGAAGCTTTCTTT. It codes for CATSDLGTPNTEAFF.